These 27 T cell receptor beta chains were sequenced from one sample in a study of T cells in Graves' hyperthyroidism and ophthalmopathy. TCR beta CDR3 region amplification was performed from RNA transcripts. Primed by the HTBI set, a first-round RT-PCR was run on the TCR CDR3. TCRdb passed the multiplex PCR reads through MiXCR, listing each CDR3 protein once. The data hold more than 500,000 distinct CDR3 sequences, with 16% observed a single time. Material for sequencing was blood. These receptors were taken from a woman aged 30 to 39 with Graves' hyperthyroidism.

This clonotype was found a few times. No conserved phenylalanine or tryptophan is present at the end of the CDR3, so a read error is the likely explanation. The rearrangement joins TRBV28 to TRBJ2-2; D assignment may be TRBD1 or TRBD2 (6 bases each). Trimming shortened V by 3 bases and J by 5 bases, and 13 bases separated the two germline ends. The CDR3 sequence is 15 residues long. CDR1 and CDR2 from the germline V gene are MDHEN and SYDVKM. The CDR3 is CASSFRGRGTGELFS. The CDR3 DNA reads TGTGCCAGCAGTTTTCGGGGGCGCGGAACCGGGGAGCTGTTTTCT.

This clonotype was found many times. The V call is TRBV3-1, the J call TRBJ2-5; 10 nucleotides align to TRBD2. The J segment lost 4 bases and the V segment lost 1 base, leaving 9 bases of the junction unmatched. Germline lookup yields CDR1 LGHDT and CDR2 YNNKEL (reference sequence). The CDR3 runs 17 residues. The CDR3 region has the DNA TGTGCCAGCAGCCAAGCTAAGCTAGCGGGAGTTGGAGAGACCCAGTACTTC. Its protein product is CASSQAKLAGVGETQYF.

The chain recombines TRBV2 with TRBJ1-3, with 7 bases aligning to TRBD1. CDR1 is SNHLY, CDR2 FYNNEI, per germline. Trimming at V came to 6 bases and at J to 2 bases, leaving 10 bases not matched to a gene. The CDR3 is 16 amino acids. The CDR3 nucleotides read TGTGCCAGCAGCCGGGACAGCCCCCTTACTGGAAACACCATATATTTT. It specifies CASSRDSPLTGNTIYF.

The chain links TRBV3-1 to TRBJ2-7, with 13 bases fitting TRBD2. CDR1 LGHDT and CDR2 YNNKEL come from the germline V gene (reference sequence). The CDR3 spans 20 residues. Germline trimming cut 4 bases from V and 2 bases from J; bases unmatched to any gene: 17. The CDR3 loop reads CASSRKQGLAGVKSAYEQYF. CDR3 sequence (DNA): TGTGCCAGCAGCCGAAAGCAAGGACTAGCGGGAGTAAAGTCCGCCTACGAGCAGTACTTC.

This clonotype was detected a few times. The chain links TRBV12-3 or TRBV12-4 to TRBJ2-1; D is possibly TRBD2 (5 bases). Deletions cut 4 bases from V and 7 bases from J, with 8 bases between. CDR3 length: 12 amino acids. CDR3 amino acids: CASSSSRNEQFF. For the CDR3, the DNA is TGTGCCAGCAGTTCTAGCAGGAATGAGCAGTTCTTC.

The V and J genes are TRBV10-3 and TRBJ2-3; TRBD1 aligns across 7 bases. Trimming cost V 9 bases and J 2 bases; bases outside gene matches: 8. This CDR3 is 14 amino acids long. Germline CDR1 is ENHRY and CDR2 is SYGVKD. CDR3 loop: CAISRDSDTDTQYF. For the CDR3, the DNA is TGTGCCATTTCCCGGGACAGCGACACAGATACGCAGTATTTT.

V gene TRBV5-1 combines with J gene TRBJ2-7; D perhaps matches TRBD1 (5 bases). This CDR3 contains 14 residues. CDR1 and CDR2 from the germline V gene are SGHRS and YFSETQ. V lost 1 base and J lost 2, with 10 bases in between. DNA for the CDR3: TGCGCCAGCAGCTTGAGGACAACGACCTACGAGCAGTACTTC. It translates to CASSLRTTTYEQYF. Full variable domain (outside the CDR3, taken from reference TRBV5-1 and TRBJ2-7): KAGVTQTPRYLIKTRGQQVTLSCSPISGHRSVSWYQQTPGQGLQFLFEYFSETQRNKGNFPGRFSGRQFSNSRSEMNVSTLELGDSALYLCASSLRTTTYEQYFGPGTRLTVT.

This clonotype was found a few times. In DNA form, the CDR3 reads TGTGCCAGCAGTGAACAGCAATCAGATACGCAGTATTTT. Translated: CASSEQQSDTQYF. The chain employs TRBV6-1 and TRBJ2-3; no reliable D call. V gave up 2 bases and J gave up 4 bases, with 7 bases separating them. The CDR3 consists of 13 residues. Germline V gene sequence: CDR1 MNHNS, CDR2 SASEGT.

With respect to this clonotype: One end of the junction fails to match germline, which may point to a read error. The chain employs TRBV7-3 and TRBJ2-5, with a tentative D call TRBD2 (6 bases). The CDR3 runs to 15 residues. Germline V gene lookup returns CDR1 SGHTA and CDR2 FQGTGA. The DNA of the CDR3 is TGCGCCAGCAGCCAAGTGTCACTAGCCAAGGAGACCCAGTACTTC. Translating it yields CASSQVSLAKETQYF.

This clonotype was observed at least ten times. The genes are TRBV11-3 and TRBJ2-2; D ambiguous. V shed 0 bases and J shed 2 bases, with 7 bases lying between them. Germline V lookup: CDR1 SGHNT, CDR2 YENEEA. CDR3 length: 15 residues. The DNA of the CDR3 is TGTGCCAGCAGCTTAGACGGATTTAACACCGGGGAGCTGTTTTTT. This codes for CASSLDGFNTGELFF.

The table lists this clonotype with many counts. The chain is built from TRBV28 and TRBJ1-6, with D uncertain. The germline V gene encodes CDR1 MDHEN and CDR2 SYDVKM. The CDR3 loop spans 15 amino acids. Between the trimmed V and J ends, which lost 4 bases and 19 bases, there was a span of 26 bases. CDR3 DNA: TGTGCCAGCAGTTCCTCCACTGAAAGCGCGTCTTGGAAACACTTT. Translated: CASSSSTESASWKHF. Variable domain in full (rest from reference TRBV28 and TRBJ1-6): DVKVTQSSRYLVKRTGEKVFLECVQDMDHENMFWYRQDPGLGLRLIYFSYDVKMKEKGDIPEGYSVSREKKERFSLILESASTNQTSMYLCASSSSTESASWKHFGNGTRLTVT.

At least ten counts were recorded for this clonotype. The rearrangement joins TRBV20-1 to TRBJ2-3, with D possibly called TRBD1 or TRBD2 (6 bases each). The V and J ends lost 0 bases and 1 base respectively, with 17 bases between them. Looked up from germline, CDR1 is DFQATT and CDR2 is SNEGSKA (reference sequence). The CDR3 sequence is 17 residues long. The CDR3 sequence: CSARDRYGGQGTDTQYF. CDR3 DNA: TGCAGTGCTAGAGATCGGTACGGGGGACAAGGCACAGATACGCAGTATTTT.

This clonotype was observed a handful of times. This chain connects TRBV30 to TRBJ2-2, with 7 bases that match TRBD2. Trimming cost V 3 bases and J 6 bases; bases outside gene matches: 10. The CDR3 sequence is 15 residues long. Germline CDR1 GTSNPN, CDR2 SVGIG (reference sequence). CDR3 sequence reads: CAWRARTSRPGELFF. The CDR3 bases are TGTGCCTGGAGGGCGCGGACTAGTCGGCCCGGGGAGCTGTTTTTT.

This clonotype was counted ten times or more. The chain joins TRBV2 to TRBJ2-3, with no clear D. The V gene lost 6 bases and the J gene lost 5 bases, with 15 bases spanning the gap. CDR3 length: 14 amino acids. CDR1 is SNHLY and CDR2 is FYNNEI in the germline V gene. The CDR3 region has the DNA TGTGCCAGCAGCAGGCTCCGAAGTGGAGATACGCAGTATTTT. Its protein product is CASSRLRSGDTQYF.

Ten or more counts support this clonotype. The J gene is TRBJ2-3, the V gene TRBV20-1, with 10 bases fitting TRBD2. The V gene's germline CDR1 is DFQATT and CDR2 SNEGSKA (reference sequence). There are 13 residues in the CDR3. CDR3 sequence: CSSSGRRGDTQYF. In DNA form, the CDR3 reads TGCAGCAGTAGCGGGAGGAGGGGGGATACGCAGTATTTT.

The chain has TRBV7-2 and TRBJ2-7; TRBD1 is a possible D gene (5 bases). CDR3 length: 13 amino acids. Germline values: CDR1 SGHTA, CDR2 FQGNSA. Trimming removed 5 bases at V and 6 bases at J, with 14 bases between. The CDR3 reads CASSPPGQGEQYF. For the CDR3, the DNA is TGTGCCAGCAGCCCCCCAGGTCAGGGCGAGCAGTACTTC. Variable domain in full (rest from reference TRBV7-2 and TRBJ2-7): GAGVSQSPSNKVTEKGKDVELRCDPISGHTALYWYRQSLGQGLEFLIYFQGNSAPDKSGLPSDRFSAERTGGSVSTLTIQRTQQEDSAVYLCASSPPGQGEQYFGPGTRLTVT.

This chain joins TRBV20-1 and TRBJ2-3; 8 bases fit TRBD2. Germline values: CDR1 DFQATT, CDR2 SNEGSKA (reference sequence). The V segment lost 1 base and the J segment 0 bases; nucleotides outside the gene matches: 0. The CDR3 has 14 amino acids. In DNA, the CDR3 is TGCAGTGCTAGAGGGACTAGCAGCACAGATACGCAGTATTTT. Its translation: CSARGTSSTDTQYF.

This clonotype was seen only a few times. The DNA for the CDR3 is TGTGCCAGCAGTTTCCGGATGGCCAATGAGCAGTTCTTC. Its protein product is CASSFRMANEQFF. This chain uses TRBV6-1 with TRBJ2-1; no clear D. The germline CDR1 and CDR2 sequences are MNHNS and SASEGT. CDR3 length: 13 residues. Trimming removed 5 bases from V and 6 bases from J, with 11 bases in between.

This clonotype was counted ten times or more. This chain uses TRBV28 with TRBJ2-2; D may correspond to TRBD1 or TRBD2 (7 bases each). V shed 6 bases and J shed 1 base, with 21 bases lying between them. Germline CDR1 is MDHEN and CDR2 is SYDVKM. The CDR3 length is 18 residues. The CDR3 region is CASRGGGGGRKNTGELFF. CDR3 sequence (DNA): TGTGCCAGCAGAGGGGGCGGGGGCGGGAGAAAGAACACCGGGGAGCTGTTTTTT.

This clonotype was seen a few times. J is TRBJ2-1 and V is TRBV9; D remains unclear. The CDR3 extends over 15 amino acids. Germline assignment: CDR1 SGDLS and CDR2 YYNGEE. V lost 4 bases, J lost 0 bases, and 11 bases lay in between. The CDR3 coding sequence is TGTGCCAGCAGCCCTTGGGCGGACTCCTACAATGAGCAGTTCTTC. Its protein is CASSPWADSYNEQFF.

J is TRBJ1-4 and V is TRBV5-6; no reliable D call. V was pared by 4 bases and J by 4 bases, with 14 bases between. The CDR3 totals 15 residues. The germline CDR1 and CDR2 sequences are SGHDT and YYEEEE. CDR3 in amino acids: CASSPRTGFNEKLFF. The CDR3 DNA follows: TGTGCCAGCAGCCCTCGGACGGGTTTTAATGAAAAACTGTTTTTT. Full variable domain (missing parts from reference TRBV5-6 and TRBJ1-4): DAGVTQSPTHLIKTRGQQVTLRCSPKSGHDTVSWYQQALGQGPQFIFQYYEEEERQRGNFPDRFSGHQFPNYSSELNVNALLLGDSALYLCASSPRTGFNEKLFFGSGTQLSVL.

The V and J genes are TRBV6-1 and TRBJ2-1; 12 bases line up with TRBD2. J lost 6 bases, V lost 2 bases, and 2 bases had no gene match. The CDR3 sequence is 15 residues long. Germline V CDR1 and CDR2: MNHNS, SASEGT. CDR3: CASSESSGRANEQFF. The CDR3 DNA reads as TGTGCCAGCAGTGAATCTAGCGGGAGGGCCAATGAGCAGTTCTTC.

This clonotype was counted ten times or more. The V call is TRBV28, the J call TRBJ2-1; 7 bases map to TRBD1. The junction had 10 bases not matched to a gene; V was cut back by 8 bases and J by 0 bases. Looked up from germline, CDR1 is MDHEN and CDR2 is SYDVKM. This CDR3 has 16 residues. CDR3 sequence (DNA): TGTGCCAGCGGGACAGACATCCTTTCCTCCTACAATGAGCAGTTCTTC. This encodes CASGTDILSSYNEQFF.

This clonotype has at least ten counts. The rearrangement uses TRBV2 and TRBJ2-7; 10 bases map to TRBD2. Germline values: CDR1 SNHLY, CDR2 FYNNEI. With 3 bases clipped from V and 2 bases from J, the junction kept 7 bases outside the gene matches. This CDR3 comprises 16 residues. The CDR3 sequence: CASSDLAGVRPYEQYF. The CDR3 nucleotides are TGTGCCAGCAGTGATCTAGCGGGAGTAAGGCCCTACGAGCAGTACTTC.

This chain connects TRBV25-1 to TRBJ1-1; TRBD1 is a possible D gene (6 bases). Trimming stripped 4 bases from V and 7 bases from J, with 16 bases between. The CDR3 totals 14 residues. The germline CDR1 and CDR2 sequences are MGHDK and SYGVNS. The CDR3 DNA sequence: TGTGCCAGCAGTGGGGGGGGCGAGTCGGGTGAAGCTTTCTTT. Translation gives CASSGGGESGEAFF. Supplemented by reference TRBV25-1 and TRBJ1-1, the full variable domain reads EADIYQTPRYLVIGTGKKITLECSQTMGHDKMYWYQQDPGMELHLIHYSYGVNSTEKGDLSSESTVSRIRTEHFPLTLESARPSHTSQYLCASSGGGESGEAFFGQGTRLTVV.

This clonotype was detected many times. The CDR3 spells CASSPERNQPQHF. The CDR3 DNA reads as TGTGCCAGCTCACCAGAGAGGAATCAGCCCCAGCATTTT. The V call is TRBV18, the J call TRBJ1-5; no definite D call. The CDR3 has 13 residues. V was clipped by 2 bases and J by 4 bases, with 6 bases between them. The germline gives CDR1 KGHSH, CDR2 LQKENI.

This clonotype was counted at least ten times. This chain joins TRBV7-2 and TRBJ2-7, with D perhaps TRBD1 or TRBD2 (5 bases each). Germline V gene sequence: CDR1 SGHTA, CDR2 FQGNSA. The CDR3 is 15 residues long. The germline V and J ends were trimmed by 3 bases and 4 bases, with 16 bases remaining between them. The CDR3 nucleotides are TGTGCCAGCAGCTTTTCAGACGGGGCCCCATACGAGCAGTACTTC. Its translation: CASSFSDGAPYEQYF.